The T cell receptor beta chain described here comes from a study of CD8 T cells in ankylosing spondylitis. Between the trimmed V and J ends, which lost 3 bases and 3 bases, there was a span of 9 bases. Per the germline V gene, CDR1 is SEHNR and CDR2 is FQNEAQ (reference sequence). CDR3 size: 14 residues. TCRdb redid the calling of the 5' RACE reads with MiXCR, one entry per CDR3 protein. The table shows just over 300,000 distinct CDR3 sequences, with more than 20% occurring only once. The sequence derives from a female donor with ankylosing spondylitis or in good health (not recorded which). This chain links TRBV7-9 with TRBJ1-3, with no clear D. Sequencing was performed on blood, either unsorted or a sorted T cell fraction (not recorded which). Written as DNA, the CDR3 is TGTGCCAGCAGCTTCCAACAGATTGGAAACACCATATATTTT. Translating it yields CASSFQQIGNTIYF.